Listed here are 10 T cell receptor beta chains from one sample, sequenced in a study of blood T cell repertoires in COVID-19. Assay: immunoSEQ multiplex PCR; the TCRdb copy retains only in-frame clones and omits some. The sample includes 170,000 or so clones, 70% to 90% of them seen just once. Sequences were obtained from peripheral blood. The source of these receptors is a man in his fifties with active or convalescent COVID-19.

This clone was seen a handful of times. This sequence joins TRBV15 and TRBJ1-4; D not certain. Germline CDR1 and CDR2: LNHNV and YYDKDF (reference sequence). The CDR3 has 15 residues. V was shortened by 5 bases and J by 0 bases, with 10 bases between the two germline ends. CDR3 sequence reads: CATSQHKATNEKLFF. The CDR3 DNA reads TGTGCCACCAGCCAACACAAAGCAACTAATGAAAAACTGTTTTTT.

The gene calls are TRBV7-2 and TRBJ2-1; D not resolved. Germline lookup yields CDR1 SGHTA and CDR2 FQGNSA. The CDR3 is made up of 15 amino acids. V was shortened by 5 bases and J by 2 bases, with 13 bases between the two germline ends. Here the CDR3 DNA reads TGTGCCAGCAGCCCAGGTAATTTGGCCTACAATGAGCAGTTCTTC. It specifies CASSPGNLAYNEQFF. The entire variable domain, with the rest obtained from reference TRBV7-2 and TRBJ2-1, is as follows: GAGVSQSPSNKVTEKGKDVELRCDPISGHTALYWYRQSLGQGLEFLIYFQGNSAPDKSGLPSDRFSAERTGGSVSTLTIQRTQQEDSAVYLCASSPGNLAYNEQFFGPGTRLTVL.

The chain uses TRBV29-1 and TRBJ1-2, with TRBD1 as a possible D gene (6 bases). This CDR3 contains 12 residues. V lost 5 bases and J 5 bases, leaving 12 bases between the germline ends. The germline V gene has CDR1 SQVTM and CDR2 ANQGSEA. CDR3 nucleotide sequence: TGCAGCGTTCGGACAGCCCAATATGGCTACACCTTC. Its translation: CSVRTAQYGYTF.

V and J are TRBV19 and TRBJ2-2, with 15 bases lining up with TRBD2. This CDR3 has 17 residues. Germline trimming cut 5 bases from V and 5 bases from J; bases unmatched to any gene: 6. Germline V gene lookup returns CDR1 LNHDA and CDR2 SQIVND (reference sequence). In DNA, the CDR3 is TGTGCCAGTAGTTTCTTGGGACTAGCGGGAGGAACCGGGGAGCTGTTTTTT. Translating it yields CASSFLGLAGGTGELFF.

In its sample, this clone was seen a few times. The V call is TRBV4-2, the J call TRBJ1-2; TRBD1 aligns across 10 bases. The CDR3 extends over 15 amino acids. V was clipped by 1 base and J by 7 bases; unmatched bases: 6. CDR1 LGHNA and CDR2 YNFKEQ come from the germline V gene. The CDR3 nucleotides read TGTGCCAGCAGCCAAGGGGGACAGGGGTCGGCTGGCTACACCTTC. Amino acid sequence: CASSQGGQGSAGYTF.

The rearrangement joins TRBV29-1 to TRBJ1-5; 7 nucleotides align to TRBD1. Germline CDR1 SQVTM, CDR2 ANQGSEA. The CDR3 loop spans 14 amino acids. V gave up 3 bases and J gave up 4 bases; unmatched junction bases: 6. The CDR3 DNA is TGCAGCGTTGATGAAGGGGGCAGTAATCAGCCCCAGCATTTT. Amino acids: CSVDEGGSNQPQHF.

The V gene is TRBV6-5, the J gene TRBJ1-5; D is possibly TRBD1 (6 bases). CDR1 and CDR2 (germline): MNHEY, SVGAGI. This CDR3 is built from 15 residues. Deletions cut 6 bases from V and 0 bases from J, with 12 bases between. The CDR3 DNA reads as TGTGCCAGCAGACGGACAGAAGTTAGCAATCAGCCCCAGCATTTT. Translating gives CASRRTEVSNQPQHF.

V is TRBV7-2 and J is TRBJ1-6; TRBD1 might be the D (5 bases). Germline V gene lookup returns CDR1 SGHTA and CDR2 FQGNSA. The ends were cut back, 11 bases at V and 2 bases at J, with 7 bases in the middle. This CDR3 is 12 amino acids long. CDR3 coding DNA: TGTGCCTCAGGGCCCTATAATTCACCCCTCCACTTT. This encodes CASGPYNSPLHF. The full variable domain, rest sourced from reference TRBV7-2 and TRBJ1-6, is GAGVSQSPSNKVTEKGKDVELRCDPISGHTALYWYRQSLGQGLEFLIYFQGNSAPDKSGLPSDRFSAERTGGSVSTLTIQRTQQEDSAVYLCASGPYNSPLHFGNGTRLTVT.

The V and J genes are TRBV28 and TRBJ1-3; D is perhaps TRBD1 (6 bases). The CDR3 length is 15 residues. Germline lookup yields CDR1 MDHEN and CDR2 SYDVKM. Deletions cut 2 bases from V and 2 bases from J, with 10 bases between. CDR3 sequence reads: CASSLVPGAGNTIYF. The CDR3 nucleotides are TGTGCCAGCAGTTTAGTCCCAGGGGCTGGAAACACCATATATTTT.

V usage is TRBV7-2 and J usage is TRBJ2-2; TRBD2 matches at 7 bases. The CDR3 totals 15 residues. With 7 bases clipped from V and 4 bases from J, the junction kept 9 bases outside the gene matches. The germline gives CDR1 SGHTA, CDR2 FQGNSA. CDR3 region: CASNRGLSTTGELFF. The DNA of the CDR3 is TGTGCCAGCAACCGGGGACTAAGTACCACCGGGGAGCTGTTTTTT. The full variable domain, with the rest looked up from reference TRBV7-2 and TRBJ2-2, is GAGVSQSPSNKVTEKGKDVELRCDPISGHTALYWYRQSLGQGLEFLIYFQGNSAPDKSGLPSDRFSAERTGGSVSTLTIQRTQQEDSAVYLCASNRGLSTTGELFFGEGSRLTVL.